This T cell receptor (beta chain) was sequenced for a study of blood T cell repertoires in COVID-19. Study-wide background: PBMCs, B-cell-depleted T cells, or T cells were the source of the cDNA or gDNA that made up the material.

In the authors' methods: Reference gene primer amplification yielded estimated nucleated cell counts. Produced via immunoSEQ multiplex PCR; TCRdb's table is partial and in-frame only. The V and J calls and clone size come from that table; D and trimming were worked out from the DNA. In the table there are over 100,000 clones, over 80% of which are singletons. V lost 2 bases, J lost 9 bases, and 14 bases lay in between. CDR3 length: 13 amino acids. Germline V gene sequence: CDR1 SGHTS, CDR2 YDEGEE. This clonotype was sampled from a woman aged 70-85 years with acute or convalescent COVID-19. The sequencing input was peripheral blood. V gene TRBV5-8 combines with J gene TRBJ1-1, with D uncertain. CDR3 residues: CASSFTYGLQAFF. Here the CDR3 DNA reads TGTGCCAGCAGCTTCACTTACGGGTTACAAGCTTTCTTT.